This TCR beta chain was recovered during a study of blood T cell repertoires in COVID-19. About the research overall: Specimens from acute and convalescent COVID-19 originated in the United States, Italy and Spain. T cells, B-cell-depleted T cells, or PBMCs provided the cDNA or gDNA that served as material.

The authors' processing: By means of reference gene primer amplification, nucleated cell counts were estimated. Only in-frame clones appear in the TCRdb table, and some are missing; sequencing was by immunoSEQ multiplex PCR. V, J and clone size are taken as reported in that table, and D and trimming were inferred from the DNA itself. The repertoire holds fewer than 200,000 clones, with about 87% as singletons. This TCR came from a man in his sixties with acute or convalescent COVID-19. Sequencing used peripheral blood.

As DNA, the CDR3 is TGCGCCAGCAGTGAGATGAGGGCTAGCGGGGGGGCCGAAGAGACCCAGTACTTC. It codes for CASSEMRASGGAEETQYF. V is TRBV10-2 and J is TRBJ2-5; 12 bases map to TRBD2. The germline V gene has CDR1 WSHSY and CDR2 SAAADI. Trimming took 2 bases from V and 3 from J; bases not matched to a gene: 10. CDR3 length equals 18 residues.